These T cell receptor beta chains were read from a single sample in a study of T cell repertoires in cytomegalovirus infection. Their recognized antigens are unknown. TCRdb fed the reads into MiXCR, producing one record per CDR3 protein. The repertoire consists of some 560,000 distinct CDR3 sequences, with about 39% occurring once and the leading ten covering around 48%. Specimen: cultured PBMCs, collected from culture after CMV antigen stimulation. These receptors came from a human donor in good health (CMV status not recorded). Some clones in this sample may be carry-over from other donors' samples. The CDR3 runs from the conserved cysteine through the conserved F or W. The order of the fields is clone size, J gene, V gene, D gene, CDR3 protein, CDR3 DNA. The D gene is left open where the match is weak. Size is stated for part of the rows, as once, few or many counts, or as a class when the clone is expanded.

>NA|TRBJ1-2|TRBV7-2|TRBD1
CASSLTGQGPIYGYTF
TGTGCCAGCAGCTTAACAGGACAGGGTCCCATCTATGGCTACACCTTC
>NA|TRBJ2-1|TRBV7-6|NA
CASSLAGSLREQFF
TGTGCCAGCAGCTTAGCCGGTAGCCTTCGAGAGCAGTTCTTC
>NA|TRBJ1-1|TRBV6-2/TRBV6-3|TRBD1
CASAPGQGGNTEAFF
TGTGCCAGCGCCCCAGGACAGGGGGGAAACACTGAAGCTTTCTTT
>NA|TRBJ2-5|TRBV4-1|NA
CASSRSQAQETQYF
TGCGCCAGCAGCCGCTCTCAGGCCCAAGAGACCCAGTACTTC
>NA|TRBJ1-6|TRBV7-8|NA
CASSLTGWRSPLHF
TGTGCCAGCAGCTTGACGGGGTGGCGTTCACCCCTCCACTTT
>NA|TRBJ2-3|TRBV12-3/TRBV12-4|TRBD2
CASLKRGGSADTQYF
TGTGCCAGCCTGAAGCGGGGGGGGTCGGCAGATACGCAGTATTTT
>NA|TRBJ1-5|TRBV28|TRBD1
CASRQGASSNQPQHF
TGTGCCAGCAGACAGGGGGCGAGTAGCAATCAGCCCCAGCATTTT
>few|TRBJ2-3|TRBV15|NA
CATSRDLDLSRQYF
TGTGCCACCAGCAGAGATCTCGACCTCTCGAGGCAGTATTTT
>NA|TRBJ2-3|TRBV7-2|TRBD2
CASAPGRGDTDTQYF
TGTGCCAGCGCCCCGGGGAGGGGCGACACAGATACGCAGTATTTT
>many|TRBJ1-1|TRBV5-1|NA
CASSLLAGVNTEAFF
TGCGCCAGCAGCTTGCTGGCAGGGGTGAACACTGAAGCTTTCTTT
>few|TRBJ1-5|TRBV12-3/TRBV12-4|NA
CASSPLGDQPQHF
TGTGCCAGCAGCCCCCTCGGGGATCAGCCCCAGCATTTT
>once|TRBJ1-4|TRBV12-3/TRBV12-4|TRBD1
CASSGQVEALFF
TGTGCCAGCAGTGGACAGGTAGAAGCACTGTTTTTT
>NA|TRBJ2-2|TRBV4-3|NA
CASSQVVARPNTGELFF
TGCGCCAGCAGCCAAGTGGTCGCGAGGCCGAACACCGGGGAGCTGTTTTTT
>NA|TRBJ2-5|TRBV11-3|TRBD2
CASSLGRAGDGETQYF
TGTGCCAGCAGCTTAGGGAGGGCGGGGGACGGGGAGACCCAGTACTTC
>few|TRBJ2-1|TRBV25-1|NA
CASSLAGGWEQFF
TGTGCCAGCAGTCTGGCCGGGGGCTGGGAGCAGTTCTTC
>many|TRBJ1-2|TRBV7-2|NA
CASSLTEFYGYTF
TGTGCCAGCAGCCTAACAGAGTTCTATGGCTACACCTTC
>NA|TRBJ2-2|TRBV7-2|NA
CASSWLSNTGELFF
TGTGCCAGCAGTTGGCTGTCGAACACCGGGGAGCTGTTTTTT
>many|TRBJ2-1|TRBV20-1|NA
CSARGNRLGEQFF
TGCAGTGCTAGAGGAAATAGGTTGGGTGAGCAGTTCTTC
>NA|TRBJ1-2|TRBV7-2|TRBD1
CASSFLTGVKGYTF
TGTGCCAGCAGCTTCCTGACAGGGGTAAAGGGCTACACCTTC
>NA|TRBJ1-4|TRBV4-3|NA
CASSQEPTGHREKLFF
TGCGCCAGCAGCCAAGAACCTACGGGACACCGAGAAAAACTGTTTTTT
>few|TRBJ1-5|TRBV19|TRBD1
CASSRDSNGNQPQHF
TGTGCCAGTAGCAGGGACAGTAATGGCAATCAGCCCCAGCATTTT
>many|TRBJ1-2|TRBV7-2|NA
CASSPTGAANYGYTF
TGTGCCAGCAGCCCGACCGGGGCGGCTAACTATGGCTACACCTTC
>NA|TRBJ2-5|TRBV20-1|NA
CSARRDRASSVTQYF
TGCAGTGCTAGGAGGGACCGAGCTAGTTCGGTGACCCAGTACTTC
>NA|TRBJ2-7|TRBV27|TRBD1
CASSPAGGFHEQYF
TGTGCCAGCAGCCCGGCAGGGGGCTTCCACGAGCAGTACTTC
>NA|TRBJ2-3|TRBV6-8|TRBD2
CASSARGETSTDTQYF
TGTGCCAGCAGTGCTCGGGGGGAAACTAGCACAGATACGCAGTATTTT
>few|TRBJ2-1|TRBV7-6|NA
CASSQWVGGAYNEQFF
TGTGCCAGCAGCCAGTGGGTGGGGGGCGCCTACAATGAGCAGTTCTTC
>NA|TRBJ2-2|TRBV7-2|TRBD2
CASSLRLAGETGELFF
TGTGCCAGCAGCTTACGGCTAGCGGGAGAGACCGGGGAGCTGTTTTTT
>NA|TRBJ2-1|TRBV7-8|NA
CASSHGASGADEQFF
TGTGCCAGCAGCCACGGCGCTAGTGGGGCGGATGAGCAGTTCTTC
>NA|TRBJ2-2|TRBV5-1|NA
CASSLFSGAVNTGELFF
TGCGCCAGCAGCTTGTTTAGCGGAGCCGTGAACACCGGGGAGCTGTTTTTT
>NA|TRBJ2-3|TRBV14|NA
CASSQAEKSTQYF
TGTGCCAGCAGCCAGGCCGAAAAATCAACGCAGTATTTT
>NA|TRBJ2-3|TRBV27|NA
CASSRGWGRTDTQYF
TGTGCCAGCAGTCGGGGATGGGGGCGAACAGATACGCAGTATTTT
>NA|TRBJ2-7|TRBV6-5|TRBD2
CASSSSGSGEQYF
TGTGCCAGCAGTTCTAGCGGGAGCGGCGAGCAGTACTTC
>few|TRBJ2-1|TRBV24-1|NA
CATRDSSSYNEQFF
TGTGCCACCAGGGACAGCTCTTCCTACAATGAGCAGTTCTTC
>NA|TRBJ2-3|TRBV20-1|NA
CSAPDVRGEGDTQYF
TGCAGTGCGCCAGACGTGCGCGGGGAAGGCGATACGCAGTATTTT
>NA|TRBJ1-4|TRBV12-3/TRBV12-4|NA
CASRTTTNEKLFF
TGTGCCAGCAGGACTACAACTAATGAAAAACTGTTTTTT
>NA|TRBJ2-5|TRBV20-1|TRBD1
CSARDTPDQGAQYF
TGCAGTGCTAGAGATACCCCGGACCAGGGGGCCCAGTACTTC
>NA|TRBJ2-5|TRBV18|TRBD1
CASSPPRGQTQETQYF
TGTGCCAGCTCACCACCGAGGGGGCAGACACAAGAGACCCAGTACTTC
>many|TRBJ1-5|TRBV19|NA
CASSIEGHPRYSNQPQHF
TGTGCCAGTAGTATAGAGGGACACCCACGATATAGCAATCAGCCCCAGCATTTT
>NA|TRBJ2-5|TRBV7-6|TRBD2
CASSSGRGATETQYF
TGTGCCAGCAGCTCGGGGAGGGGTGCGACGGAGACCCAGTACTTC
>NA|TRBJ1-2|TRBV11-2|NA
CASSQYRPRGENNYGYTF
TGTGCCAGCAGCCAATACAGGCCGAGGGGGGAAAATAACTATGGCTACACCTTC
>NA|TRBJ1-1|TRBV28|NA
CASTSPGSGRTEAFF
TGTGCCAGCACCTCCCCAGGGTCGGGACGGACTGAAGCTTTCTTT
>NA|TRBJ2-3|TRBV7-6|TRBD2
CASSSLGIAGEADTQYF
TGTGCCAGCAGCTCCCTGGGGATAGCGGGAGAGGCAGATACGCAGTATTTT
>few|TRBJ2-1|TRBV7-2|NA
CASSPLGTPVGEQFF
TGTGCCAGCAGCCCCTTGGGGACGCCGGTGGGTGAGCAGTTCTTC
>few|TRBJ2-2|TRBV11-2|NA
CASSIKRRQHTSNTGELFF
TGTGCCAGCAGCATTAAGCGACGACAGCACACCTCGAACACCGGGGAGCTGTTTTTT